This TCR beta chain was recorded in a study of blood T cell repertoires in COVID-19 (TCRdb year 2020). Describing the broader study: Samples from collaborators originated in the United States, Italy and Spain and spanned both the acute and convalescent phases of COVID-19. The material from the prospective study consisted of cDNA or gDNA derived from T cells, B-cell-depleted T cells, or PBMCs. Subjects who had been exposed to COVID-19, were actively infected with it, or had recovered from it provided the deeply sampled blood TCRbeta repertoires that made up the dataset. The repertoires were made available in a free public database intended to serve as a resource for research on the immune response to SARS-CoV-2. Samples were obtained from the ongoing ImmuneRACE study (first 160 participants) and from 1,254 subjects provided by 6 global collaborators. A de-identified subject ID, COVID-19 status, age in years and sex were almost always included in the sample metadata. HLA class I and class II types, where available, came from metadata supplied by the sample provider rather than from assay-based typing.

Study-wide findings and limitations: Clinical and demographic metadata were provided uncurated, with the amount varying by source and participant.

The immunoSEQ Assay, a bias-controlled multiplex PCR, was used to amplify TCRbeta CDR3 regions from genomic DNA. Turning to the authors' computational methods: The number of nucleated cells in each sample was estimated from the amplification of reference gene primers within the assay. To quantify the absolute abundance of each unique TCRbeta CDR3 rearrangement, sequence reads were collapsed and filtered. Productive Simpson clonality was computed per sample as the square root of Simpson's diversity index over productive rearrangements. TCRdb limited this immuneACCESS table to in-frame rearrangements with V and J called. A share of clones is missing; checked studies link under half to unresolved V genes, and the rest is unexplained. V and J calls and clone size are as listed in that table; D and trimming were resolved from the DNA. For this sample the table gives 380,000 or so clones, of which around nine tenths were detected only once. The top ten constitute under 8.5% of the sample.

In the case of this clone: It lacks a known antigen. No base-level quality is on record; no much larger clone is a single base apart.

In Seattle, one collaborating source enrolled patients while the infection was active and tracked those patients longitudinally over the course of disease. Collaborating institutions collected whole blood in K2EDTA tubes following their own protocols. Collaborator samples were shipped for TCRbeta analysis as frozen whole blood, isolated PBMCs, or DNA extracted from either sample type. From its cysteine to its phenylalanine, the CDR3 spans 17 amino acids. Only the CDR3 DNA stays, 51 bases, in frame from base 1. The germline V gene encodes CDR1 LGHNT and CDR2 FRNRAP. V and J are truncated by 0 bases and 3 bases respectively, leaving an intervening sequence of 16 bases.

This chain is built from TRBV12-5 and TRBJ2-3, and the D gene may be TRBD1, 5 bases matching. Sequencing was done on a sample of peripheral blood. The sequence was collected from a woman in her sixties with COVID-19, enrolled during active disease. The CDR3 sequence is CASGLVQSAGYTDTQYF. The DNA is TGTGCTAGTGGTTTGGTACAATCGGCAGGGTATACAGATACGCAGTATTTT.